This T cell receptor beta chain was documented in a study of OX40 agonist ivuxolimab in advanced cancers. Study-wide context: Enrollees could have had prior anti-PD-1, anti-PD-L1 or anti-CTLA-4 therapy, which about 40% had received. Findings and limits, study-wide: CD4+ and CD8+ T cells in blood underwent clonal expansion by week 6 at 0.1 to 3.0 mg/kg.

Concerning this clone: Its antigen is currently unknown.

Germline V gene data show CDR1 as LNHDA and CDR2 as SQIVND (reference sequence). This CDR3 is 15 amino acids long. V lost 5 bases to trimming and J lost 5 bases; unmatched junction nucleotides: 9. The method was immunoSEQ multiplex PCR; TCRdb's version includes in-frame clones alone and lacks a portion of them. The sample includes roughly 61,000 clones, 80% to 90% of them seen just once. The sample consisted of CD4+ or CD8+ T cells sorted from blood, taken in a trial of the OX40 agonist ivuxolimab. This chain uses TRBV19 with TRBJ2-7, with TRBD1 identical over 10 bases. The receptor was isolated from an adult with an advanced solid tumor such as melanoma, head and neck, liver or kidney cancer. The CDR3, as DNA: TGTGCCAGTAGTCGTGGACAGGGGGGGTACCACGAGCAGTACTTC. Translating it yields CASSRGQGGYHEQYF.